This TCR beta chain was captured by sequencing in a study of T cell clones after liver transplantation. Produced via immunoSEQ multiplex PCR; TCRdb's table is partial and in-frame only. Of some 60,000 clones detected, over 55% appear once; the ten largest clones hold over 14%. The receptor's source is a human donor who received a liver transplant. Sequencing used CD4+ T cells from blood, obtained before liver transplant.

CDR3 in DNA: TGTGCCAGCAGCTGGCGGACAGGGGGCGGGAATGAGCAGTTCTTC. Amino acids: CASSWRTGGGNEQFF. The J gene is TRBJ2-1, the V gene TRBV7-2; 11 bases agree with TRBD1. The germline gives CDR1 SGHTA, CDR2 FQGNSA. The CDR3 spans 15 residues. Germline trimming cut 4 bases from V and 7 bases from J; bases unmatched to any gene: 6. Full variable domain (outside the CDR3, taken from reference TRBV7-2 and TRBJ2-1): GAGVSQSPSNKVTEKGKDVELRCDPISGHTALYWYRQSLGQGLEFLIYFQGNSAPDKSGLPSDRFSAERTGGSVSTLTIQRTQQEDSAVYLCASSWRTGGGNEQFFGPGTRLTVL.